Following are 25 T cell receptor beta chains from one sample sequenced in a study of shared clonotypes between healthy human individuals. Here immunoSEQ multiplex PCR was the method, and the copy in TCRdb shows in-frame clones only, minus some. The table records 950,000 to 1,300,000 clones, about 75% of them present only once. The sample consisted of memory CD4+ T cells sorted from blood. The subset was: CD45RA-negative fraction. The origin of the receptors is a young man in good health.

A few counts support this clone. The chain has TRBV5-1 and TRBJ1-1; the D is unclear. The ends were cut back, 0 bases at V and 1 base at J, with 10 bases in the middle. Per the germline V gene, CDR1 is SGHRS and CDR2 is YFSETQ. This CDR3 is 15 amino acids long. The DNA of the CDR3 is TGCGCCAGCAGCTTGGCGGGGATTTCGAACACTGAAGCTTTCTTT. This encodes CASSLAGISNTEAFF.

The gene calls are TRBV30 and TRBJ2-4, with TRBD2 matching 9 bases. V gave up 2 bases and J gave up 6 bases; unmatched junction bases: 17. The CDR3 length is 18 residues. CDR1 and CDR2 from the germline V gene are GTSNPN and SVGIG (reference sequence). CDR3 loop: CAWSQSGRAGGRVNIQYF. CDR3 nucleotide sequence: TGTGCCTGGAGTCAATCCGGCAGAGCGGGGGGCAGGGTAAACATTCAGTACTTC. Using reference TRBV30 and TRBJ2-4 for the parts outside the CDR3, the full variable domain is SQTIHQWPATLVQPVGSPLSLECTVEGTSNPNLYWYRQAAGRGLQLLFYSVGIGQISSEVPQNLSASRPQDRQFILSSKKLLLSDSGFYLCAWSQSGRAGGRVNIQYFGAGTRLSVL.

This clone has just a few counts. The V gene is TRBV6-6, the J gene TRBJ2-5, with TRBD1 matching over 10 bases. The CDR3 length is 15 residues. From germline, CDR1 is MNHNY and CDR2 SVGAGI (reference sequence). With V trimmed by 6 bases and J by 4 bases, 8 bases remained unmatched. This CDR3 is CASSLRDRGPETQYF. In nucleotides, the CDR3 is TGTGCCAGCAGCCTCCGGGACAGGGGACCAGAGACCCAGTACTTC.

The CDR3 DNA sequence: TGTGCCAGCAGCGCAGCACTAGCGGGGGGGTGGAACACCGGGGAGCTGTTTTTT. It yields the protein CASSAALAGGWNTGELFF. The chain carries TRBV11-2 and TRBJ2-2, with TRBD2 matching 13 bases. The germline V gene encodes CDR1 SGHAT and CDR2 FQNNGV. V lost 5 bases, J lost 1 base, and 7 bases stayed unmatched. CDR3 size: 18 residues.

The chain couples TRBV10-2 to TRBJ2-3; 8 nucleotides agree with TRBD2. Trimming at V came to 6 bases and at J to 5 bases, leaving 10 bases not matched to a gene. Germline CDR1 reads WSHSY; CDR2 reads SAAADI. This CDR3 has 15 amino acids. The CDR3 nucleotides are TGCGCCAGCAGGAGACTAGCGTATTTTGGAGATACGCAGTATTTT. It encodes CASRRLAYFGDTQYF.

V and J are TRBV6-6 and TRBJ2-4, with D perhaps TRBD2 (7 bases). Germline V lookup: CDR1 MNHNY, CDR2 SVGAGI (reference sequence). The CDR3 sequence is 15 residues long. The V end lost 2 bases, the J end lost 8 bases, and 16 bases lay between the germline ends. The CDR3 sequence is CASSYEGGGLHIQYF. The CDR3 nucleotides are TGTGCCAGCAGTTACGAAGGGGGGGGCCTACACATTCAGTACTTC.

The chain uses TRBV19 and TRBJ1-3, with 9 positions matching TRBD1. Germline CDR1 is LNHDA and CDR2 is SQIVND (reference sequence). Trimming took 5 bases from V and 4 from J; bases not matched to a gene: 18. The CDR3 runs 19 residues. The CDR3 nucleotides are TGTGCCAGTAGTCCCCAGGGGACAGGGATCGGTCGAAGAGGAAACACCATATATTTT. Its translation: CASSPQGTGIGRRGNTIYF.

The rearrangement joins TRBV28 to TRBJ2-2; D remains ambiguous. In germline, CDR1 is MDHEN, CDR2 SYDVKM. The germline V and J ends were trimmed by 2 bases and 6 bases, with 7 bases remaining between them. The CDR3 consists of 13 residues. The chain's CDR3 is CASSLSNPGELFF. In DNA form, the CDR3 reads TGTGCCAGCAGTTTAAGCAACCCCGGGGAGCTGTTTTTT.

In DNA form, the CDR3 reads TGCGCCAGCAGGGAAAGGAGTTACTATGGCTACACCTTC. This sequence encodes CASRERSYYGYTF. This rearrangement joins TRBV10-2 to TRBJ1-2; D gene uncertain. V lost 6 bases to trimming and J lost 3 bases, with 11 bases between them. The length of the CDR3 is 13 residues. In germline, CDR1 is WSHSY, CDR2 SAAADI.

The V call is TRBV5-1, the J call TRBJ2-3; perhaps TRBD2 as D (5 bases). The CDR3 spans 17 residues. V gave up 0 bases and J gave up 2 bases, with 16 bases separating them. Per germline, CDR1 SGHRS and CDR2 YFSETQ. The CDR3 nucleotides are TGCGCCAGCAGCTTGGGCTTTGGCGGCGGGCCCACAGATACGCAGTATTTT. This gives the protein CASSLGFGGGPTDTQYF.

This chain connects TRBV5-4 to TRBJ2-2; tentatively, D is TRBD2 (5 bases). Germline V gene data show CDR1 as SGHNT and CDR2 as YYREEE (reference sequence). Between the trimmed V and J ends, which lost 2 bases and 6 bases, there was a span of 14 bases. The CDR3 consists of 15 residues. The DNA of the CDR3 is TGTGCCAGCAGCTTTAAGGAACGGGGAGCCGGGGAGCTGTTTTTT. Its protein is CASSFKERGAGELFF.

Note on this clone: Mismatch with germline at one junction end may stem from a read error. This specimen includes other DNA sequences encoding the same CDR3. This sequence joins TRBV7-2 and TRBJ2-2; TRBD2 aligns across 7 bases. The CDR3 runs 17 residues. CDR1 is SGHTA, CDR2 FQGNSA, per germline. The CDR3 region has the DNA TGTGCCAGCAGCGGCCGTGCTAGCGGAACGAACACCGGGGAACTGTTTTTT. It codes for CASSGRASGTNTGELFF.

The chain is built from TRBV6-1 and TRBJ1-4, with D perhaps matching TRBD1 (5 bases). CDR3 size: 13 residues. CDR1 MNHNS and CDR2 SASEGT come from the germline V gene. V gave up 4 bases and J gave up 17 bases, with 20 bases separating them. The CDR3 reads CASSGLSRGFQFF. The CDR3 nucleotides read TGTGCCAGCAGTGGGTTATCGAGGGGATTCCAATTTTTT.

The rearrangement links TRBV4-3 to TRBJ2-2; the D gene is possibly TRBD2 (5 bases). Trimming removed 2 bases from V and 6 bases from J, with 10 bases in between. Germline V gene lookup returns CDR1 LGHNA and CDR2 YSLEER. This CDR3 is built from 14 residues. The CDR3 region has the DNA TGCGCCAGCAGCCAAACTAGTGTCCCCGGGGAGCTGTTTTTT. Translation gives CASSQTSVPGELFF.

The chain is built from TRBV18 and TRBJ1-5, with 7 bases aligning to TRBD1. The CDR3 runs 13 residues. Germline V gene sequence: CDR1 KGHSH, CDR2 LQKENI. V trimming: 4 bases; J trimming: 4 bases; junction bases outside the gene matches: 1. CDR3 sequence (DNA): TGTGCCAGCTCACAGGGGGCTAATCAGCCCCAGCATTTT. Encoded protein: CASSQGANQPQHF.

The chain links TRBV11-2 to TRBJ2-2; 9 bases match TRBD1. After removal of 4 bases from V and 8 bases from J, the junction contained 8 bases not matched to a gene. Germline V CDR1 and CDR2: SGHAT, FQNNGV. The CDR3 spans 15 residues. The CDR3 coding sequence is TGTGCCAGCAGCTCTACCGGGACAGGGAGTGGGGAGCTGTTTTTT. Translated, it gives CASSSTGTGSGELFF.

This clone was observed many times. The chain combines TRBV19 with TRBJ2-6; D not resolved. Germline CDR1 and CDR2: LNHDA and SQIVND (reference sequence). V was shortened by 11 bases and J by 0 bases, with 8 bases between the two germline ends. The CDR3 loop spans 13 amino acids. The chain's CDR3 is CAPLDSGANVLTF. CDR3 sequence (DNA): TGTGCCCCTTTGGACTCTGGGGCCAACGTCCTGACTTTC. The variable domain in full, with the rest retrieved from reference TRBV19 and TRBJ2-6, is DGGITQSPKYLFRKEGQNVTLSCEQNLNHDAMYWYRQDPGQGLRLIYYSQIVNDFQKGDIAEGYSVSREKKESFPLTVTSAQKNPTAFYLCAPLDSGANVLTFGAGSRLTVL.

This chain uses TRBV7-9 with TRBJ2-5, with unresolved D. TRBJ2-7 explains the end of the DNA better; the J call may be wrong. CDR3 length: 15 amino acids. Germline V gene sequence: CDR1 SEHNR, CDR2 FQNEAQ (reference sequence). The CDR3: CASSSDLINYYEQYF. The DNA of the CDR3 is TGTGCCAGCAGCTCGGACCTTATTAATTACTACGAGCAGTACTTC.

Worth noting for this clone: Only one base separates this from a far larger clonotype, so it likely reflects a read error. Additional DNA sequences in this sample encode the identical CDR3. This chain uses TRBV10-3 with TRBJ2-7; possibly TRBD2 for D (5 bases). V dropped 0 bases and J dropped 7 bases, with 22 bases sitting between them. Germline assignment: CDR1 ENHRY and CDR2 SYGVKD. The CDR3 contains 17 residues. Here the CDR3 reads CAISESSLDRETNEQYF. As DNA, the CDR3 is TGTGCCATCAGTGAGTCGTCATTAGATAGGGAGACGAATGAGCAGTACTTC.

The chain joins TRBV5-1 to TRBJ2-5; maybe TRBD1 (5 bases). In germline, CDR1 is SGHRS, CDR2 YFSETQ. The CDR3 runs 13 residues. Trimming took 0 bases from V and 5 from J, leaving 8 bases between them. This chain's CDR3 is CASSLEGSETQYF. CDR3 coding DNA: TGCGCCAGCAGCTTGGAGGGGTCCGAGACCCAGTACTTC.

This clone was recorded once. CDR3 amino acids: CASSEGTGSFSEAFF. CDR3 DNA sequence: TGCGCCAGCAGTGAGGGCACAGGGAGTTTCTCTGAAGCTTTCTTT. The rearrangement joins TRBV10-1 to TRBJ1-1; D is possibly TRBD1 (6 bases). The CDR3 is 15 residues long. The germline V and J ends were trimmed by 2 bases and 6 bases, with 16 bases remaining between them. Germline CDR1 WNHNN, CDR2 SYGVQD (reference sequence).

The chain uses TRBV5-8 and TRBJ1-1, with TRBD1 matching over 11 bases. The CDR3 contains 16 residues. CDR1 is SGHTS, CDR2 YDEGEE, per germline. Trimming cost V 4 bases and J 7 bases; bases outside gene matches: 12. This CDR3 is CASSDGQGAFFGEAFF. The CDR3 region has the DNA TGTGCCAGCAGCGATGGACAGGGGGCGTTTTTTGGTGAAGCTTTCTTT.

V usage is TRBV7-2 and J usage is TRBJ1-2, with a tentative D call TRBD1 (6 bases). Germline values: CDR1 SGHTA, CDR2 FQGNSA. The CDR3 has 16 amino acids. Trimming stripped 1 base from V and 7 bases from J, with 19 bases between. The CDR3 region is CASSLVFGGAHSGYTF. As DNA, the CDR3 is TGTGCCAGCAGCTTAGTCTTTGGGGGGGCGCATAGTGGCTACACCTTC.

The chain uses TRBV6-5 and TRBJ1-6, with D possibly matching TRBD1 (6 bases). The CDR3 has 14 amino acids. Germline-derived CDR1 and CDR2 are MNHEY and SVGAGI. V gave up 6 bases and J gave up 9 bases, with 15 bases separating them. CDR3 sequence reads: CASRLRTVGSPLHF. DNA of the CDR3: TGTGCCAGCAGACTTCGGACAGTAGGTTCACCCCTCCACTTT.

The chain carries TRBV30 and TRBJ2-5; 7 bases align to TRBD2. The J call may not be correct, given that the DNA end is closer to TRBJ2-7. This CDR3 is built from 14 residues. The germline V gene has CDR1 GTSNPN and CDR2 SVGIG (reference sequence). The CDR3 DNA sequence: TGTGCCTGGACCCGGGACTACTCCTCCTACGAGCAGTACTTC. This sequence encodes CAWTRDYSSYEQYF.